This TCR beta chain was observed in a study of naive and memory T cell subsets. Both TRBC1 and TRBC2 were covered by a beta constant-region primer of two equimolar oligonucleotides. Nested alpha and beta constant-region primers with the SP2 primer drove four PCR rounds on ligated cDNA. TCRdb redid the calling of the UMI-ligation and nested PCR reads with MiXCR, one entry per CDR3 protein. The sample records some 31,000 distinct CDR3 sequences, about a fifth being singletons. Separate alpha and beta amplification began at the second PCR step. Sequential positive selection took CD4 T cells first, then CD8 T cells. This clonotype was recorded a few times. No antigen is known for it. Notes on the study in general: The power law exponent of TCR abundance differed between naive and memory cells.

The CDR3 is 17 amino acids. Germline CDR1 is LNHDA and CDR2 is SQIVND (reference sequence). V was pared by 3 bases and J by 4 bases, with 11 bases of the junction left unmatched. The clonotype was recovered from a human donor in good health. The genes are TRBV19 and TRBJ2-3; 9 bases agree with TRBD2. Input material: effector memory CD4+ T cells from blood. As to subset: effector memory, CD45RA- CD27-. CDR3: CASSMTGVAGVADTQYF. CDR3 nucleotide sequence: TGTGCCAGTAGTATGACCGGTGTAGCGGGAGTGGCAGATACGCAGTATTTT.